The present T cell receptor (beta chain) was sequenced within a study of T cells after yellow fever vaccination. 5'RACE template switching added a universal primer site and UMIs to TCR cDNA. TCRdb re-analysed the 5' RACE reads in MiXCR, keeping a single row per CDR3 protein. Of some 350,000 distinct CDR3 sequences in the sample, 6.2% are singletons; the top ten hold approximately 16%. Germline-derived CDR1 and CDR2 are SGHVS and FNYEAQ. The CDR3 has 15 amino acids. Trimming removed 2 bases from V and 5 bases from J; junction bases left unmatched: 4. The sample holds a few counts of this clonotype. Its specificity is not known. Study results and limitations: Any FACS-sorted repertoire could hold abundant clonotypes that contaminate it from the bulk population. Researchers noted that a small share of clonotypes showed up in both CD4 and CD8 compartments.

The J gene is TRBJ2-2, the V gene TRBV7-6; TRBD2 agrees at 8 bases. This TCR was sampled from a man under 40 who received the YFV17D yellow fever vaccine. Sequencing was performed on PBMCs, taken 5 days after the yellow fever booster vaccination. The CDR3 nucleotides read TGTGCCAGCAGCTTACGGACGGGGGGGACCGGGGAGCTGTTTTTT. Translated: CASSLRTGGTGELFF.